This is a list of T cell receptor beta chains from one sample in a study of early T cells in non-severe SARS-CoV-2 infection. MiXCR was run by TCRdb on the 5' RACE reads, yielding one entry per CDR3 protein. The sample has about 33,000 distinct CDR3 sequences; approximately 5% are singletons. The sequencing input was whole blood. These receptors were taken from an adult who was a healthcare worker with PCR-confirmed SARS-CoV-2 infection or an uninfected control (not recorded which). The CDR3 runs from the conserved cysteine through the conserved F or W. D genes are given only for firm matches. The size of a clone is reported for some rows only, either as once, few or many, or as a class for expanded clones.

j_call	clone_size	v_call	d_call	cdr3_aa	cdr3_nt
TRBJ2-7	many	TRBV11-2	.	CASRGDSWGYYEQYF	TGTGCCAGCAGGGGAGACAGTTGGGGGTACTACGAGCAGTACTTC
TRBJ2-7	few	TRBV25-1	.	CASSVDRSYEQYF	TGTGCCAGCAGTGTGGACAGATCCTACGAGCAGTACTTC
TRBJ2-1	many	TRBV6-1	.	CASSEYSRGAQFF	TGTGCCAGCAGTGAATATAGCAGGGGTGCTCAGTTCTTC
TRBJ2-7	.	TRBV5-1	.	CASSSPGHSIYEQYF	TGCGCCAGCAGCTCGCCGGGCCATTCCATTTACGAGCAGTACTTC
TRBJ2-1	many	TRBV6-5	.	CATSYVTGYEQFF	TGTGCCACCTCGTACGTTACGGGATATGAGCAGTTCTTC
TRBJ1-4	many	TRBV28	.	CASSSYSQLDEKLFF	TGTGCCAGCAGTTCCTACAGCCAGCTAGATGAAAAACTGTTTTTT
TRBJ2-4	few	TRBV28	TRBD1	CASSQSGTGRIIQYF	TGTGCCAGCAGTCAATCCGGGACAGGGCGGATCATTCAGTACTTC
TRBJ1-1	few	TRBV29-1	TRBD1	CSVDQDRYNTEAFF	TGCAGCGTCGACCAGGACAGGTACAACACTGAAGCTTTCTTT
TRBJ2-7	few	TRBV7-2	.	CASSLAEYEQYF	TGTGCCAGCAGCTTAGCGGAATACGAGCAGTACTTC
TRBJ2-3	many	TRBV6-4	.	CASSNSGVTDTQYF	TGTGCCAGCAGTAACTCCGGGGTGACAGATACGCAGTATTTT
TRBJ2-7	many	TRBV20-1	.	CSATPQRDEQYF	TGCAGTGCTACCCCGCAAAGGGACGAGCAGTACTTC
TRBJ2-3	many	TRBV4-1	.	CASSQAGGTDTQYF	TGCGCCAGCAGCCAAGCGGGGGGCACAGATACGCAGTATTTT
TRBJ2-1	many	TRBV7-2	TRBD1	CASSSIPGQRGEQFF	TGTGCCAGCAGCTCGATACCGGGACAGCGCGGTGAGCAGTTCTTC
TRBJ2-1	medium-sized	TRBV24-1	TRBD1	CATSDPGTGGSYNEQFF	TGTGCCACCAGTGACCCCGGGACAGGGGGCTCCTACAATGAGCAGTTCTTC
TRBJ1-1	few	TRBV7-9	TRBD1	CASSSTGGITEAFF	TGTGCCAGCAGCTCCACAGGGGGGATTACTGAAGCTTTCTTT
TRBJ2-7	few	TRBV7-6	TRBD2	CASSLRAGGHYEQYF	TGTGCCAGCAGCTTACGAGCGGGGGGGCACTACGAGCAGTACTTC
TRBJ2-3	many	TRBV19	.	CASSIDSSSTDTQYF	TGTGCCAGTAGTATCGACTCTTCCTCGACAGATACGCAGTATTTT
TRBJ2-7	many	TRBV7-2	TRBD1	CASSLGQPYEQYF	TGTGCCAGCAGCCTGGGACAGCCCTACGAGCAGTACTTC
TRBJ1-5	many	TRBV7-9	TRBD1	CASSPQGAQPQHF	TGTGCCAGCAGCCCACAGGGGGCTCAGCCCCAGCATTTT
TRBJ2-7	many	TRBV29-1	TRBD1	CSVGQGVGEQYF	TGCAGCGTGGGACAGGGGGTAGGCGAGCAGTACTTC
TRBJ1-1	many	TRBV29-1	.	CSVEGVDEAFF	TGCAGCGTTGAAGGGGTAGATGAAGCTTTCTTT
TRBJ2-1	many	TRBV12-3/TRBV12-4	.	CASIPDTGYNEQFF	TGTGCCAGCATCCCTGACACCGGTTACAATGAGCAGTTCTTC
TRBJ1-2	many	TRBV7-2	TRBD1	CASSSYRGRNYGYTF	TGTGCCAGCAGCTCATACAGGGGGCGAAACTATGGCTACACCTTC
TRBJ2-2	few	TRBV12-3/TRBV12-4	.	CASNREFDTGELFF	TGTGCCAGCAACCGAGAGTTTGACACCGGGGAGCTGTTTTTT
TRBJ1-1	many	TRBV30	TRBD1	CAWSQDRVNTEAFF	TGTGCCTGGAGTCAGGACAGGGTGAACACTGAAGCTTTCTTT
TRBJ2-7	many	TRBV7-2	TRBD1	CASSLGTGPYEQYF	TGTGCCAGCAGCTTAGGGACAGGGCCCTACGAGCAGTACTTC
TRBJ1-6	few	TRBV6-6	.	CASWQGNSPLHF	TGTGCCAGCTGGCAGGGGAACTCACCCCTCCACTTT
TRBJ2-7	few	TRBV7-9	.	CASSLGNGGPYEQYF	TGTGCCAGCAGCTTAGGAAACGGGGGCCCCTACGAGCAGTACTTC
TRBJ1-2	many	TRBV12-3/TRBV12-4	.	CASLTRGAGGYTF	TGTGCCAGCTTGACCCGGGGGGCGGGGGGCTACACCTTC
TRBJ1-5	.	TRBV20-1	TRBD1	CSARGTENQPQHF	TGCAGTGCTAGGGGGACAGAGAATCAGCCCCAGCATTTT
TRBJ2-1	many	TRBV19	TRBD2	CASSTSSGGIHEQFF	TGTGCCAGTAGTACCAGTAGCGGGGGCATCCATGAGCAGTTCTTC
TRBJ1-2	many	TRBV21-1	.	CASSRMKQGNYGYTF	TGTGCCAGCAGCAGAATGAAACAGGGGAACTATGGCTACACCTTC
TRBJ2-7	many	TRBV7-6	.	CASSLSDDGSYEQYF	TGTGCCAGCAGCTTATCGGATGACGGTTCCTACGAGCAGTACTTC
TRBJ2-1	many	TRBV12-3/TRBV12-4	TRBD2	CASRRLAGSYEQFF	TGTGCCAGCAGAAGACTAGCGGGGAGCTATGAGCAGTTCTTC
TRBJ2-7	many	TRBV7-2	.	CASSFSGAHEQYF	TGTGCCAGCAGCTTTTCAGGAGCGCACGAGCAGTACTTC
TRBJ2-3	.	TRBV6-4	.	CASSDAGAATDTQYF	TGTGCCAGCAGTGACGCGGGGGCCGCCACAGATACGCAGTATTTT
TRBJ2-5	many	TRBV12-3/TRBV12-4	TRBD2	CASSFMGRGQETQYF	TGTGCCAGCAGTTTTATGGGGCGGGGGCAAGAGACCCAGTACTTC
TRBJ2-2	many	TRBV6-6	.	CASRAHRDETGELFF	TGTGCCAGCAGGGCGCACAGGGACGAGACCGGGGAGCTGTTTTTT
TRBJ2-7	many	TRBV6-2/TRBV6-3	TRBD1	CASSRRTGGIYEQYF	TGTGCCAGCAGTCGTCGGACAGGGGGCATCTACGAGCAGTACTTC
TRBJ1-4	many	TRBV4-3	.	CASSQNLAVVGGTNEKLFF	TGCGCCAGCAGCCAAAATCTGGCGGTGGTCGGGGGAACTAATGAAAAACTGTTTTTT
TRBJ2-7	many	TRBV6-2/TRBV6-3	.	CAPYSYEQYF	TGTGCCCCCTACTCCTACGAGCAGTACTTC
TRBJ2-7	.	TRBV11-2	.	CASSLVTVTYEQYF	TGTGCCAGCAGCTTAGTCACAGTAACCTACGAGCAGTACTTC
TRBJ2-1	few	TRBV20-1	.	CSASLSGLGNEQFF	TGCAGTGCTAGTCTATCGGGGCTGGGCAATGAGCAGTTCTTC
TRBJ1-6	many	TRBV3-1	.	CASSQVGAGSPLHF	TGTGCCAGCAGCCAAGTTGGAGCCGGGTCACCCCTCCACTTT
TRBJ2-3	many	TRBV11-2	TRBD1	CASSFWDRDTDTQYF	TGTGCCAGCAGCTTTTGGGACAGGGACACAGATACGCAGTATTTT
TRBJ2-2	many	TRBV13	TRBD1	CASSQDRGRTGELFF	TGTGCCAGCAGCCAGGACAGGGGGCGGACCGGGGAGCTGTTTTTT
TRBJ1-2	many	TRBV6-2/TRBV6-3	.	CASSYQRDYGYTF	TGTGCCAGCAGTTATCAGCGTGACTATGGCTACACCTTC
TRBJ2-1	many	TRBV7-2	.	CASSLSALNNEQFF	TGTGCCAGCAGCCTTAGCGCGCTAAACAATGAGCAGTTCTTC
TRBJ2-5	many	TRBV7-2	.	CASSQQETQYF	TGTGCCAGCAGCCAGCAAGAGACCCAGTACTTC
TRBJ2-3	medium-sized	TRBV6-4	TRBD1	CASKEGDRDTDTQYF	TGTGCCAGCAAAGAAGGGGACAGGGACACAGATACGCAGTATTTT
TRBJ2-3	.	TRBV28	TRBD2	CASSPSGRGGTDTQYF	TGTGCCAGCAGTCCCTCAGGGCGGGGGGGCACAGATACGCAGTATTTT
TRBJ1-2	many	TRBV27	.	CASSTGPSNYGYTF	TGTGCCAGCAGCACTGGGCCCTCTAACTATGGCTACACCTTC
TRBJ1-6	many	TRBV30	.	CAGLDSSYNSPLHF	TGTGCCGGCCTGGACAGCTCCTATAATTCACCCCTCCACTTT
TRBJ2-1	many	TRBV30	.	CAWRRTGPYNEQFF	TGTGCCTGGAGGCGGACGGGCCCCTACAATGAGCAGTTCTTC
TRBJ2-5	few	TRBV2	TRBD2	CASSQAGVVGETQYF	TGTGCCAGCAGTCAAGCGGGGGTAGTAGGAGAGACCCAGTACTTC